This T cell receptor (beta chain) was captured in a study of preoperative IRX-2 immunotherapy in early breast cancer. Documented treatment: preoperative locoregional IRX-2 cytokine immunotherapy. Preoperative locoregional IRX-2 cytokine immunotherapy was tested in the phase Ib source study. This clone was observed a single time. Generated by immunoSEQ multiplex PCR, the TCRdb table keeps only in-frame clones and is missing some. Of roughly 57,000 clones in the sample, approximately 93% are singletons; the top ten hold under 2%. The CDR3 runs to 15 residues. Germline values: CDR1 MGHRA, CDR2 YSYEKL. Germline trimming cut 6 bases from V and 2 bases from J; bases unmatched to any gene: 5.

The receptor comes from a human donor with breast cancer. This material was acquired from a patient treated with IRX-2 immunotherapy. J is TRBJ2-3 and V is TRBV4-1; the match to TRBD2 covers 10 bases. The CDR3 coding sequence is TGCGCCAGCAGTCCCGGGACTAGCGACACAGATACGCAGTATTTT. Translated: CASSPGTSDTDTQYF.